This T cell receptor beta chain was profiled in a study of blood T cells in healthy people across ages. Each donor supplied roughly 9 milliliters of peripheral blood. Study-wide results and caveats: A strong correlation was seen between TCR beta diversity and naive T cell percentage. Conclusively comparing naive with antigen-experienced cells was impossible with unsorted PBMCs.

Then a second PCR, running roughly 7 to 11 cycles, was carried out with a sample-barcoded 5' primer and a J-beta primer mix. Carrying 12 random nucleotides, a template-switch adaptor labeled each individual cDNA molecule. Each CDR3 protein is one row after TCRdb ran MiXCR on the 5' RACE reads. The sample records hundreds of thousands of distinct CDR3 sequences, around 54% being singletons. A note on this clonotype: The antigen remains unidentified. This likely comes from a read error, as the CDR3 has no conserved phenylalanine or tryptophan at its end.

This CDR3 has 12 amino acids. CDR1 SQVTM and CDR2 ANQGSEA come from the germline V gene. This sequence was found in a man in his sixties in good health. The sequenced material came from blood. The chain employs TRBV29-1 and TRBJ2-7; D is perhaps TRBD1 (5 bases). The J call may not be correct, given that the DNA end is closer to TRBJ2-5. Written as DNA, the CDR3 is TGCAGCGTTAGGAGACAGACGGAGACCCAGTACTTA. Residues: CSVRRQTETQYL.